This T cell receptor (beta chain) was sequenced during a study of a mutant IDH1 vaccine in newly diagnosed glioma. Study overall: It was radiotherapy, temozolomide, or both that patients received previously, with most receiving both.

This clone occurred once. Its antigen remains unknown. The time point: week 35, safety follow-up. Vaccinated patients received 300 ug of mutant IDH1 20-mer peptide per dose, with topical imiquimod. Scheduled for weeks 1, 3, 5, 7, 11, 15, 19 and 23, eight vaccinations were given to patients. TCRdb's copy holds only in-frame clones and misses some; the assay was immunoSEQ multiplex PCR. The table includes roughly 69,000 clones, approximately 86% detected once. The receptor was isolated from a man aged 30 to 39 with glioma. The input for sequencing was PBMCs, taken from a glioma patient whose treatment included an IDH1 peptide vaccine.

CDR3 region: CASSRTLDNEQFF. The CDR3 DNA follows: TGTGCCAGCAGTAGGACTTTGGACAATGAGCAGTTCTTC. The V call is TRBV5-4, the J call TRBJ2-1; D perhaps matches TRBD2 (5 bases). The CDR3 length is 13 residues. V was pared by 5 bases and J by 5 bases, with 11 bases between. CDR1 and CDR2 from the germline V gene are SGHNT and YYREEE (reference sequence).